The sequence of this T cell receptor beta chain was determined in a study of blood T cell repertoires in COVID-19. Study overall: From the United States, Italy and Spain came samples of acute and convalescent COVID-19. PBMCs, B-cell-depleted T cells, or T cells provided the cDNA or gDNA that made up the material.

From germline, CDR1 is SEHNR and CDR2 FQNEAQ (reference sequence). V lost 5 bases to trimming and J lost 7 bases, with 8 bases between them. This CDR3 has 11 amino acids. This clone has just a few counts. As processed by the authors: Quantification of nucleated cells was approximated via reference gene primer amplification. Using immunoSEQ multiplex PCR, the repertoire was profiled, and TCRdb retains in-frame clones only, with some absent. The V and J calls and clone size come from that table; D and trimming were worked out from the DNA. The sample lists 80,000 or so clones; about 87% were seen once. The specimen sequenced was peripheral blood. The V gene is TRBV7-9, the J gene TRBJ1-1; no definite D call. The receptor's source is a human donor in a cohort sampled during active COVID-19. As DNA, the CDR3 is TGTGCCAGCAGCCCTCTCTATGAAGCTTTCTTT. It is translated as CASSPLYEAFF.